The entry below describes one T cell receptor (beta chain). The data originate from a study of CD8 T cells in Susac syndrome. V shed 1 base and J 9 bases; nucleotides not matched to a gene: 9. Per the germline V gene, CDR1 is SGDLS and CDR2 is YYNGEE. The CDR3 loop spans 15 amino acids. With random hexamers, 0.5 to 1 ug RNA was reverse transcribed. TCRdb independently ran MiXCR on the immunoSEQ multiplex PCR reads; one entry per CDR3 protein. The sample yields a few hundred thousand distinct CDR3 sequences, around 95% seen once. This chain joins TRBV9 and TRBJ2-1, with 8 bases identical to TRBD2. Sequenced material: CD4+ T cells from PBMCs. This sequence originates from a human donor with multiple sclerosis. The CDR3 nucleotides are TGTGCCAGCAGCGTATCGGGACTAGAGGTTCTTGAGCAGTTCTTC. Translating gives CASSVSGLEVLEQFF.